The 21 T cell receptor beta chains below were found in one sample sequenced in a study of long-term antiretroviral therapy in people with HIV. Investigators performed immunoSEQ version v3.0 at survey level. Data came from immunoSEQ multiplex PCR; TCRdb stores just in-frame clones and leaves some out. The sample records some 31,000 clones, about 96% being singletons. The sample in question was unsorted PBMCs, obtained 5.3 years after starting antiretroviral therapy. These receptors were collected from a man aged 30 to 39 with HIV.

The J gene is TRBJ2-7, the V gene TRBV2; TRBD2 aligns across 9 bases. The V and J ends lost 6 bases and 3 bases, in that order; junction bases with no gene match: 6. This CDR3 comprises 14 residues. CDR1 SNHLY and CDR2 FYNNEI come from the germline V gene. The CDR3 region is CASSQTSGIYEQYF. The CDR3 DNA reads as TGTGCCAGCAGCCAGACTAGCGGTATCTACGAGCAGTACTTC.

The V call is TRBV7-3, the J call TRBJ2-5; 7 bases fit TRBD2. Trimming removed 2 bases from V and 4 bases from J; junction bases left unmatched: 1. Germline V CDR1 and CDR2: SGHTA, FQGTGA. This CDR3 has 13 residues. CDR3 protein: CASSLWEGETQYF. The DNA for the CDR3 is TGTGCCAGCAGCTTATGGGAGGGAGAGACCCAGTACTTC.

The rearrangement joins TRBV4-1 to TRBJ1-2; tentatively, D is TRBD1 (6 bases). Looked up from germline, CDR1 is MGHRA and CDR2 is YSYEKL. The CDR3 consists of 14 residues. V shed 3 bases and J shed 8 bases, with 16 bases lying between them. The CDR3 nucleotides read TGCGCCAGCAGCCATGCGGGGGGGACAATCGGCTACACCTTC. Protein product: CASSHAGGTIGYTF.

The chain is built from TRBV7-9 and TRBJ2-3; D tentatively reads TRBD1 or TRBD2 (5 bases each). CDR3 size: 18 residues. Trimming left V 4 bases short and J 2 bases short, with 22 bases between. Germline V gene sequence: CDR1 SEHNR, CDR2 FQNEAQ (reference sequence). CDR3 region: CASSYLVSIRDPTDTQYF. The CDR3 DNA reads as TGTGCCAGCAGCTACTTAGTCTCAATCCGGGACCCCACAGATACGCAGTATTTT.

The gene calls are TRBV7-8 and TRBJ2-7; 14 positions agree with TRBD2. In germline, CDR1 is SGHVS, CDR2 FQNEAQ. J was trimmed by 3 bases and V by 5 bases; bases with no gene match: 6. The CDR3 is 16 residues long. CDR3 sequence reads: CASSPRGLAGVYEQYF. The CDR3 DNA reads as TGTGCCAGCAGCCCCAGGGGACTAGCGGGGGTCTACGAGCAGTACTTC.

The chain has TRBV28 and TRBJ2-2; TRBD1 might be the D (6 bases). CDR3 length: 16 amino acids. The germline V and J ends were trimmed by 5 bases and 5 bases, with 18 bases remaining between them. Per germline, CDR1 MDHEN and CDR2 SYDVKM. The CDR3 coding sequence is TGTGCCAGCAGTCCTCGTTACAGGGCGGCAACCGGGGAGCTGTTTTTT. Encoded protein: CASSPRYRAATGELFF.

The V call is TRBV19, the J call TRBJ2-5; tentative D call: TRBD2 (5 bases). Germline V gene data show CDR1 as LNHDA and CDR2 as SQIVND (reference sequence). The V end was cut by 1 base, the J end by 5 bases, with 11 bases between. The CDR3 is 14 amino acids. The CDR3 loop is CASSIVRELETQYF. The CDR3 DNA is TGTGCCAGTAGTATAGTTCGGGAACTGGAGACCCAGTACTTC. Drawing the rest from reference TRBV19 and TRBJ2-5, the complete variable domain is DGGITQSPKYLFRKEGQNVTLSCEQNLNHDAMYWYRQDPGQGLRLIYYSQIVNDFQKGDIAEGYSVSREKKESFPLTVTSAQKNPTAFYLCASSIVRELETQYFGPGTRLLVL.

The gene calls are TRBV11-2 and TRBJ1-2; maybe TRBD1 (5 bases). This CDR3 region has 14 residues. The germline gives CDR1 SGHAT, CDR2 FQNNGV. V lost 5 bases and J 4 bases, leaving 14 bases between the germline ends. CDR3 sequence reads: CASSAERGGYGYTF. Written as DNA, the CDR3 is TGTGCCAGCAGCGCGGAGCGGGGGGGCTATGGCTACACCTTC.

V and J are TRBV27 and TRBJ1-5, with a weak D call TRBD1 (5 bases). The CDR3 contains 15 residues. V dropped 6 bases and J dropped 3 bases, with 15 bases sitting between them. The germline CDR1 and CDR2 sequences are MNHEY and SMNVEV (reference sequence). For the CDR3, the DNA is TGTGCCAGCAGACCGCTCGGGACTCACAATCAGCCCCAGCATTTT. It codes for CASRPLGTHNQPQHF.

The chain is built from TRBV10-3 and TRBJ1-5; D is possibly TRBD1 (5 bases). Germline-derived CDR1 and CDR2 are ENHRY and SYGVKD. The CDR3 has 18 residues. The ends were cut back, 0 bases at V and 1 base at J, with 16 bases in the middle. In nucleotides, the CDR3 is TGTGCCATCAGTGAGTCGGGGACGGGGCAGGGCAGCAATCAGCCCCAGCATTTT. It yields the protein CAISESGTGQGSNQPQHF.

The chain uses TRBV20-1 and TRBJ2-1; D might be TRBD1 (5 bases). The CDR3 is made up of 11 amino acids. Looked up from germline, CDR1 is DFQATT and CDR2 is SNEGSKA (reference sequence). The CDR3 is CSATAYNEQFF. The CDR3 DNA reads as TGCAGCGCGACAGCTTACAATGAGCAGTTCTTC.

J is TRBJ2-7 and V is TRBV28, with 11 bases that match TRBD2. V lost 5 bases and J lost 2; bases outside the gene matches: 8. The CDR3 is 16 amino acids. Germline loops: CDR1 MDHEN, CDR2 SYDVKM. The DNA for the CDR3 is TGTGCCAGCAGTCTTTACGGACTAGCGGGCGCCTACGAGCAGTACTTC. The encoded protein is CASSLYGLAGAYEQYF.

The J gene is TRBJ2-7, the V gene TRBV7-2; tentatively, D is TRBD1 (5 bases). CDR1 is SGHTA, CDR2 FQGNSA, per germline. This CDR3 is 13 amino acids long. V was trimmed by 2 bases and J by 10 bases, leaving 15 bases between them. DNA of the CDR3: TGTGCCAGCAGCTTACACCCTTTTGACAGCCAGTACTTC. Translating gives CASSLHPFDSQYF. The full variable domain, rest sourced from reference TRBV7-2 and TRBJ2-7, is GAGVSQSPSNKVTEKGKDVELRCDPISGHTALYWYRQSLGQGLEFLIYFQGNSAPDKSGLPSDRFSAERTGGSVSTLTIQRTQQEDSAVYLCASSLHPFDSQYFGPGTRLTVT.

V usage is TRBV30 and J usage is TRBJ2-1, with 12 bases matching TRBD2. With 1 base clipped from V and 6 bases from J, the junction kept 1 base outside the gene matches. Germline V gene sequence: CDR1 GTSNPN, CDR2 SVGIG (reference sequence). This CDR3 is built from 14 residues. CDR3 region: CAWSAGLAGNEQFF. CDR3 nucleotides: TGTGCCTGGAGTGCGGGACTAGCGGGCAATGAGCAGTTCTTC.

The genes are TRBV10-3 and TRBJ1-1, with D unclear. This CDR3 comprises 14 residues. V gave up 0 bases and J gave up 1 base, with 6 bases separating them. Germline CDR1 is ENHRY and CDR2 is SYGVKD. The CDR3 region is CAISESDGNTEAFF. For the CDR3, the DNA is TGTGCCATCAGTGAGTCCGACGGGAACACTGAAGCTTTCTTT.

V is TRBV9 and J is TRBJ2-1; 7 bases line up with TRBD1. After removal of 3 bases from V and 4 bases from J, the junction contained 7 bases not matched to a gene. The CDR3 contains 15 residues. The germline CDR1 and CDR2 sequences are SGDLS and YYNGEE. CDR3 DNA sequence: TGTGCCAGCAGCGGATCAGGACAGGATTACAATGAGCAGTTCTTC. This gives the protein CASSGSGQDYNEQFF.

The chain combines TRBV29-1 with TRBJ2-7; D might be TRBD1 (5 bases). CDR3 size: 13 residues. Germline V lookup: CDR1 SQVTM, CDR2 ANQGSEA. Between the trimmed V and J ends, which lost 0 bases and 4 bases, there was a span of 10 bases. Written as DNA, the CDR3 is TGCAGCGTTGAAGAAAACAGGTCTTACGAGCAGTACTTC. This translates into CSVEENRSYEQYF.

This chain joins TRBV6-1 and TRBJ2-7; 8 positions match TRBD2. Germline values: CDR1 MNHNS, CDR2 SASEGT. After removal of 3 bases from V and 0 bases from J, the junction contained 4 bases not matched to a gene. The CDR3 spans 15 residues. CDR3 coding DNA: TGTGCCAGCAGTGAGGGGCGGGAGGCCTCCTACGAGCAGTACTTC. This translates into CASSEGREASYEQYF.

V and J are TRBV5-8 and TRBJ2-7; D perhaps matches TRBD1 (6 bases). Per germline, CDR1 SGHTS and CDR2 YDEGEE. The V end lost 4 bases, the J end lost 5 bases, and 13 bases lay between the germline ends. The CDR3 spans 13 residues. The CDR3 region is CASSGIEGDEQYF. In nucleotides, the CDR3 is TGTGCCAGCAGCGGAATCGAGGGGGACGAGCAGTACTTC.

CDR3: CASSRGRTRSSEQYF. Here the CDR3 DNA reads TGTGCCAGCAGCAGGGGGAGGACCCGCTCCTCGGAGCAGTACTTC. The genes are TRBV21-1 and TRBJ2-7; the DNA was not compared with TRBD2, the D call given in the table. TRBV21-1 is a listed pseudogene. The CDR3 sequence is 15 residues long.

The chain has TRBV14 and TRBJ1-2; no clear D. The V and J ends lost 3 bases and 3 bases respectively, with 2 bases between them. Germline CDR1 and CDR2: SGHDN and FVKESK. The CDR3 covers 11 residues. CDR3 loop: CASSQDYGYTF. In nucleotides, the CDR3 is TGTGCCAGCAGCCAGGACTATGGCTACACCTTC.